One sample yielded the 8 T cell receptor beta chains listed below, sequenced in a study of T cells in women clearing cervical HPV infection. Only in-frame clones appear in the TCRdb table, and some are missing; sequencing was by immunoSEQ multiplex PCR. This sample's table reports 20,000 to 25,000 clones. The material sequenced was blood buffy coat. The source is a woman between 18 and 69 years old with a cervical HPV16 infection that either progressed to CIN3+ or cleared (not recorded which).

On this clone: The CDR3 is cut off 3 residues early in the read; its end comes from the germline J gene. This chain connects TRBV12-5 to TRBJ1-5; the D gene is possibly TRBD1 (5 bases). The CDR3 is made up of 15 amino acids. Trimming took 7 bases from V and 4 from J, leaving 17 bases between them. In germline, CDR1 is LGHNT, CDR2 FRNRAP. CDR3 loop: CASVDAGKGNQPQHF. CDR3 DNA, as far as it was read: TGTGCTAGTGTTGACGCGGGGAAGGGGAATCAGCCC. Drawing the rest from reference TRBV12-5 and TRBJ1-5, the complete variable domain is DARVTQTPRHKVTEMGQEVTMRCQPILGHNTVFWYRQTMMQGLELLAYFRNRAPLDDSGMPKDRFSAEMPDATLATLKIQPSEPRDSAVYFCASVDAGKGNQPQHFGDGTRLSIL.

Remarks on this clone: The read gets to within 3 residues of the CDR3 end, and the germline J gene fills in the rest. The same CDR3 also results from other DNA sequences found in this sample. The V gene is TRBV20-1, the J gene TRBJ1-3; D is unclear. This CDR3 spans 17 amino acids. Germline CDR1 reads DFQATT; CDR2 reads SNEGSKA (reference sequence). V lost 0 bases, J lost 4 bases, and 19 bases lay in between. The covered CDR3 bases are TGCAGTGCTAGAGAATTCCCGGCAGGCACGAGCGGAAACACC. Protein sequence: CSAREFPAGTSGNT. The CDR3 in full is CSAREFPAGTSGNTIYF.

As concerns this clone: The read gets to within 3 residues of the CDR3 end, and the germline J gene fills in the rest. This chain connects TRBV6-2 or TRBV6-3 to TRBJ2-7; D remains ambiguous. Germline assignment: CDR1 MNHEY and CDR2 SVGEGT. Trimming shortened V by 5 bases and J by 0 bases, and 11 bases separated the two germline ends. This CDR3 has 14 amino acids. CDR3 loop: CASSAVTVSYEQYF. CDR3 DNA (partial): TGTGCCAGCAGTGCAGTGACTGTCTCCTACGAG.

Notes on this clone: The read is 3 residues too short to cover the CDR3 end, so that end is filled in from the germline J gene. Other DNA sequences in the same sample also yield this CDR3. The chain uses TRBV10-1 and TRBJ2-3, with 8 bases matching TRBD2. Per germline, CDR1 WNHNN and CDR2 SYGVQD (reference sequence). J was trimmed by 5 bases and V by 6 bases; bases with no gene match: 7. The CDR3 has 14 amino acids. The CDR3 region is CASSESGGKDTQYF. CDR3 DNA (partial): TGCGCCAGCAGCGAGAGCGGGGGTAAAGATACG.

The chain's CDR3 is CASSTGQGGNQPQHF. The CDR3 DNA, read in part, is TGTGCCAGTAGTACCGGACAGGGGGGGAATCAGCCC. This chain connects TRBV19 to TRBJ1-5, with TRBD1 identical over 10 bases. The CDR3 end falls 3 residues outside the read, so it is completed with the germline J gene. Trimming cost V 4 bases and J 4 bases; bases outside gene matches: 4. The CDR3 is 15 residues long. Looked up from germline, CDR1 is LNHDA and CDR2 is SQIVND (reference sequence).

As for this clone: Read sequence stops 3 residues before the CDR3 end, and the germline J gene provides the missing end. This chain links TRBV7-2 with TRBJ2-5; the match to TRBD2 covers 13 bases. Germline CDR1 reads SGHTA; CDR2 reads FQGNSA. CDR3 length equals 18 residues. This CDR3 reads CASSLAPGLAGVADTQYF. The sequenced part of the CDR3 DNA is TGTGCCAGCAGCTTAGCTCCCGGACTAGCGGGAGTCGCAGACACC.

For this clone: The read halts 3 residues ahead of the CDR3 end, with the missing end drawn from the germline J gene. The V gene is TRBV7-9, the J gene TRBJ2-1; D may be TRBD2 (7 bases). This CDR3 spans 14 amino acids. CDR1 and CDR2 from the germline V gene are SEHNR and FQNEAQ (reference sequence). Between the trimmed V and J ends, which lost 8 bases and 6 bases, there was a span of 17 bases. Partial CDR3 DNA: TGTGCCAGCCGAAGGGGGGGATTGGGCAATGAG. Encoded protein: CASRRGGLGNE. The CDR3 in its entirety is CASRRGGLGNEQFF.

As regards this clone: The DNA ends 3 residues before the CDR3 does, and the rest of the CDR3 is filled in from the germline J gene. This chain joins TRBV7-8 and TRBJ2-3; TRBD2 agrees at 14 bases. This CDR3 is 17 amino acids long. Germline CDR1 SGHVS, CDR2 FQNEAQ. This CDR3 reads CASSLSRLAGGVGTQYF. The covered CDR3 bases are TGTGCCAGCAGCTTATCCCGACTAGCGGGGGGGGTTGGGACG.